Below, 7 T cell receptor beta chains from the same sample are listed, as sequenced in a study of blood T cell repertoires in COVID-19. Generated by immunoSEQ multiplex PCR, the TCRdb table keeps only in-frame clones and is missing some. The sample carries 250,000 or so clones, about four fifths recorded once. The sequenced material came from PBMCs or T cells enriched from blood (not recorded which). The receptors originated from a man in his fifties or sixties who had recovered from COVID-19.

This chain links TRBV9 with TRBJ2-1; TRBD1 matches at 7 bases. The germline V gene has CDR1 SGDLS and CDR2 YYNGEE. Trimming cost V 3 bases and J 3 bases; bases outside gene matches: 9. The CDR3 spans 16 residues. The CDR3 loop is CASSAPTGSFYNEQFF. Here the CDR3 DNA reads TGTGCCAGCAGCGCCCCGACAGGGAGTTTCTACAATGAGCAGTTCTTC.

The rearrangement joins TRBV7-8 to TRBJ1-5; D call uncertain. Trimming took off 2 bases at V and 6 bases at J, with 14 bases between the two ends. Germline-derived CDR1 and CDR2 are SGHVS and FQNEAQ. The CDR3 loop spans 15 amino acids. CDR3 loop: CASSLHGGDFQPQHF. The CDR3 DNA reads as TGTGCCAGCAGCTTACACGGCGGGGATTTTCAGCCCCAGCATTTT.

The chain links TRBV5-1 to TRBJ1-1, with TRBD1 matching 7 bases. Germline V gene data show CDR1 as SGHRS and CDR2 as YFSETQ. The CDR3 sequence is 18 residues long. V lost 5 bases and J lost 0; bases outside the gene matches: 16. Written as DNA, the CDR3 is TGCGCCAGCAGTCGGGATATAGGGGGCGTCCCAATGAACACTGAAGCTTTCTTT. This translates into CASSRDIGGVPMNTEAFF.

The CDR3 DNA sequence: TGTGCTAGTGGTTTGGTAGGAGGCGTTGGACAGCCCCAGCATTTT. It encodes CASGLVGGVGQPQHF. The chain uses TRBV12-5 and TRBJ1-5; D unresolved. The CDR3 has 15 residues. V was clipped by 0 bases and J by 7 bases, with 13 bases between them. The germline V gene has CDR1 LGHNT and CDR2 FRNRAP.

This sequence joins TRBV4-2 and TRBJ1-1; 8 bases match TRBD1. CDR1 LGHNA and CDR2 YNFKEQ come from the germline V gene. V lost 2 bases, J lost 6 bases, and 5 bases stayed unmatched. This CDR3 contains 14 residues. The CDR3, as DNA: TGTGCCAGCAGCCAAATACAGGGACAGGCTGAAGCTTTCTTT. It codes for CASSQIQGQAEAFF.

This clone was recorded a few times. The V and J genes are TRBV10-3 and TRBJ2-2, with TRBD1 matching over 10 bases. The CDR3 is 15 residues long. The germline V gene has CDR1 ENHRY and CDR2 SYGVKD. J gave up 6 bases and V 6 bases, and 7 bases lay outside the gene matches. The CDR3 nucleotides are TGTGCCATCAGGGGGGACAGGGGTTGGCCCGGGGAGCTGTTTTTT. Residues: CAIRGDRGWPGELFF.

The CDR3 coding sequence is TGTGCCAGCTCACCAGGTCGAGGAACGCGGACCGGGGAGCTGTTTTTT. This codes for CASSPGRGTRTGELFF. The V and J genes are TRBV18 and TRBJ2-2; D remains ambiguous. The germline V and J ends were trimmed by 2 bases and 5 bases, with 15 bases remaining between them. The CDR3 is 16 residues long. Germline V gene data show CDR1 as KGHSH and CDR2 as LQKENI.